Given below is one T cell receptor beta chain in context. This clone's antigen is unknown. There are no base qualities to consult, and no much larger clone falls within one base. The source of the sample is a study of CD8 T cells in ankylosing spondylitis (dated by TCRdb to the late 2010s). Broadly, across the study: T cell receptor beta repertoires were profiled in healthy donors and ankylosing spondylitis patients so that disease-linked TCR variants could be found. Peripheral blood was sampled, and synovial fluid was additionally collected from ankylosing spondylitis patients. The whole study cohort included 85 to 120 healthy donors and about two dozen ankylosing spondylitis patients.

This sample was sequenced with an Illumina HiSeq 2500. Quantitative 5'-RACE with molecular barcodes was the method used to prepare the TCR beta libraries. Under the source paper's analysis protocol: To identify disease-linked TCR variants, a new computational method was used, one built on a probabilistic model of VDJ rearrangement. TCRdb trimmed public reads at Q25 via fastp, called clones via MiXCR and kept in-frame beta chains. When rows share a CDR3 protein, they turn into one entry using the most common DNA and genes. The V and J calls follow TCRdb's processing rather than the paper's. The sample profile shows under 300,000 distinct CDR3 sequences; 8.6% of them were found once. Of the sample, under 7.5% falls within the top ten clones. Study-wide conclusions, independent of this receptor: A TCR beta motif of about eight highly homologous amino acid variants appeared characteristic of blood from ankylosing spondylitis patients. The disease-linked clones had a CD8+ phenotype and were found at relatively low frequencies in peripheral blood. Significant enrichment of the disease-linked clones was reported in matched synovial fluid samples from ankylosing spondylitis patients. Some motif variants had previously been reported in the synovial fluid and blood of reactive arthritis patients, which suggests shared mechanisms of disease initiation.

The TCR originated in a male donor with ankylosing spondylitis or in good health (not recorded which). The sample was blood, either unsorted or a sorted T cell fraction (not recorded which).

The DNA sequence is as follows: TGTGCCAGCAGTGGGGAACTGAACACCGGGGAGCTGTTTTTT. Its product reads: CASSGELNTGELFF. In this chain, TRBV2 is recombined with TRBJ2-2; the D gene is unclear. CDR1 and CDR2 are drawn from the germline V gene: SNHLY, FYNNEI. V drops 4 bases and J drops 1 base, leaving 7 bases in between. The CDR3 numbers 14 residues from cysteine through phenylalanine. The kept DNA is CDR3 alone, 42 bases in frame from the first base.